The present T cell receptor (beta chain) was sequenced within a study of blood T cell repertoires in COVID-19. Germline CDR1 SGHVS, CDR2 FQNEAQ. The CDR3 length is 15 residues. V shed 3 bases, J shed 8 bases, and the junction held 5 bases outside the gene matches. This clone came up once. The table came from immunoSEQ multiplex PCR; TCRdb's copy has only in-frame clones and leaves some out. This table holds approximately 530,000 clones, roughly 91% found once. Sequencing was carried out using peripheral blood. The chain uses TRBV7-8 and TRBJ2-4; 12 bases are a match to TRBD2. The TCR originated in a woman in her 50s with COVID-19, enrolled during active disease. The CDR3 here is CASSFPSGGDDIQYF. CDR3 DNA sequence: TGTGCCAGCAGCTTCCCTAGCGGGGGGGATGACATTCAGTACTTC. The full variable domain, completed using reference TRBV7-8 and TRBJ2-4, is GAGVSQSPRYKVAKRGQDVALRCDPISGHVSLFWYQQALGQGPEFLTYFQNEAQLDKSGLPSDRFFAERPEGSVSTLKIQRTQQEDSAVYLCASSFPSGGDDIQYFGAGTRLSVL.